This T cell receptor beta chain stems from a study of a mutant IDH1 vaccine in newly diagnosed glioma. Study results and limitations: Pseudoprogression seemingly bore no relation to changes in top peripheral T cell clonotypes.

For this clone: Its specificity is not known.

The time point: week 23, last vaccination. Each vaccine dose was 300 ug of mutant IDH1 20-mer peptide, with topical imiquimod. The astrocytomas were IDH1-mutant, ATRX-negative, and WHO grade 3 or 4. The repertoire was sequenced with immunoSEQ multiplex PCR; TCRdb's copy has only in-frame clones and lacks some. The table records tens of thousands of clones, approximately 89% of them present only once. This CDR3 has 13 amino acids. CDR1 and CDR2 from the germline V gene are SEHNR and FQNEAQ (reference sequence). The V and J ends lost 1 base and 6 bases respectively, with 7 bases between them. This sample comprised PBMCs, obtained from a glioma patient whose treatment included an IDH1 peptide vaccine. This sequence originates from a woman aged 45-60 years with glioma. V is TRBV7-9 and J is TRBJ2-1; D gene uncertain. The DNA of the CDR3 is TGTGCCAGCAGCTTAGATCACCCCAATGAGCAGTTCTTC. Translated, it gives CASSLDHPNEQFF.